These 10 T cell receptor beta chains came from one sample sequenced in a study of CXCR3-negative and CXCR3-positive naive CD8 T cells. The TRB cDNA libraries were prepared by 5' RACE with UMI labels. TCRdb re-called the 5' RACE reads; one entry per CDR3 protein, DNA not given. This listing includes 45,000 or so distinct CDR3 sequences. Sequencing was performed on naive CXCR3- CD8+ T cells from blood. This sample's subset: CD45RO-CCR7+CD27+CD95- naive CD8+ T cells lacking CXCR3 (TNR3-). The receptors here all came from a human donor in good health. Some clones in this sample may be carry-over from other donors' samples.

The genes are TRBV24-1 and TRBJ2-3; TCRdb's D gene call, TRBD1, goes unchecked for lack of DNA. The CDR3 length is 14 residues. Per the germline V gene, CDR1 is KGHDR and CDR2 is SFDVKD. The CDR3 is CATSDGTIRDTQYF.

The chain couples TRBV9 to TRBJ2-3; TCRdb proposes TRBD2, but this gene call is untestable without DNA. The CDR3 totals 18 residues. Germline V lookup: CDR1 SGDLS, CDR2 YYNGEE. CDR3 region: CASSVRWGGLADTDTQYF.

This chain uses TRBV11-2 with TRBJ2-1; with no DNA, the TCRdb D assignment of TRBD1 cannot be verified. CDR1 is SGHAT and CDR2 is FQNNGV in the germline V gene. The CDR3 totals 16 residues. CDR3 protein: CASSLPLPGTGDEQFF.

The genes are TRBV29-1 and TRBJ2-2; TCRdb picks TRBD1, but there is no DNA to check that call. The CDR3 has 15 amino acids. The germline V gene encodes CDR1 SQVTM and CDR2 ANQGSEA. The CDR3 is CSVEEYSRRGRELFF.

The J gene is TRBJ2-6, the V gene TRBV5-1. The CDR3 has 14 amino acids. The germline V gene encodes CDR1 SGHRS and CDR2 YFSETQ. CDR3 in amino acids: CASSLEGGANVLTF.

V gene TRBV28 combines with J gene TRBJ2-7. Germline-derived CDR1 and CDR2 are MDHEN and SYDVKM. This CDR3 has 17 amino acids. CDR3 loop: CASSLYFGNTLSYEQYF.

The rearrangement joins TRBV27 to TRBJ2-3. Germline V CDR1 and CDR2: MNHEY, SMNVEV (reference sequence). This CDR3 contains 11 residues. CDR3 protein: CASRFQDTQYF.

This chain joins TRBV11-3 and TRBJ2-7; the TCRdb call, TRBD2, lacks DNA for checking. Germline CDR1 and CDR2: SGHNT and YENEEA. CDR3 length equals 16 residues. CDR3 sequence reads: CASSLYRDSGDYEQYF.

The chain recombines TRBV4-1 with TRBJ2-7; without DNA, the TCRdb call of TRBD1 cannot be checked. This CDR3 contains 15 residues. In germline, CDR1 is MGHRA, CDR2 YSYEKL. CDR3 residues: CASSQDPDSLGEQYF.

The chain links TRBV29-1 to TRBJ2-2. CDR3 size: 14 residues. Germline V CDR1 and CDR2: SQVTM, ANQGSEA. The CDR3 here is CSASGWGGAGELFF.